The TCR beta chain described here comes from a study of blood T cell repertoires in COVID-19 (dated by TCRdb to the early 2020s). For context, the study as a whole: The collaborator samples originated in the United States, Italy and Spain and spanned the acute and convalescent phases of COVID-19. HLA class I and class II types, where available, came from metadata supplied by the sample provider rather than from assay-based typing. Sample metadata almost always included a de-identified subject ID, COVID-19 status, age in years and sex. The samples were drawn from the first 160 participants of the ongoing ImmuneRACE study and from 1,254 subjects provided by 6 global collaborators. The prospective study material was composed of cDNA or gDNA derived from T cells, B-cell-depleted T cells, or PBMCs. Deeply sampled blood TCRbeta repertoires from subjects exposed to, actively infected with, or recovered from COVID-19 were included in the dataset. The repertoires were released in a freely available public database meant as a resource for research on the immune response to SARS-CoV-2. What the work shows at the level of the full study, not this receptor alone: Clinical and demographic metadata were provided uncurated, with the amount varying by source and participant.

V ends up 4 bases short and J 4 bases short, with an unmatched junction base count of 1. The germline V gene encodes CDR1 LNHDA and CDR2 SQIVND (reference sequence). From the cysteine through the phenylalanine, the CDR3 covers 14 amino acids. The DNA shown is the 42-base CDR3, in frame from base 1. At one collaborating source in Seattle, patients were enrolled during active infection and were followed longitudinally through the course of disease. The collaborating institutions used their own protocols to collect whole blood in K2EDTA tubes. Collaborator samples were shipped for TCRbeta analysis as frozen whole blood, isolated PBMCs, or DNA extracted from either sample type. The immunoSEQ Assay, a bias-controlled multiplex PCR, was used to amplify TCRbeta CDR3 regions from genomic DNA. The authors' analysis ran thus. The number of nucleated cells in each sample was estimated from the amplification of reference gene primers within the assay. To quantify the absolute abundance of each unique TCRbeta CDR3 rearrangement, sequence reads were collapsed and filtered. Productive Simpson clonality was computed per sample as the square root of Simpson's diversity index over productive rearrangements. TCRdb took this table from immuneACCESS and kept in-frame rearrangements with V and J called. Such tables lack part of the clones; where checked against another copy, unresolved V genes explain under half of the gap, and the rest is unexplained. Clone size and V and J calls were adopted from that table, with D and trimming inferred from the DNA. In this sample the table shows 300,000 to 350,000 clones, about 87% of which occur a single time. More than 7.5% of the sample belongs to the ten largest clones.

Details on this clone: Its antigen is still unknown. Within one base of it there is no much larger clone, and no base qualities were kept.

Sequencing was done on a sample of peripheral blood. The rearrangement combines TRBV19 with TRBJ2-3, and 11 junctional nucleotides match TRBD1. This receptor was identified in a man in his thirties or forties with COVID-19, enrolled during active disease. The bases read TGTGCCAGTAGTAAGGGACAGGGGGCAGATACGCAGTATTTT. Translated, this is CASSKGQGADTQYF. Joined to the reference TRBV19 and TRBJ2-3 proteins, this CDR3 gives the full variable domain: DGGITQSPKYLFRKEGQNVTLSCEQNLNHDAMYWYRQDPGQGLRLIYYSQIVNDFQKGDIAEGYSVSREKKESFPLTVTSAQKNPTAFYLCASSKGQGADTQYFGPGTRLTVL.